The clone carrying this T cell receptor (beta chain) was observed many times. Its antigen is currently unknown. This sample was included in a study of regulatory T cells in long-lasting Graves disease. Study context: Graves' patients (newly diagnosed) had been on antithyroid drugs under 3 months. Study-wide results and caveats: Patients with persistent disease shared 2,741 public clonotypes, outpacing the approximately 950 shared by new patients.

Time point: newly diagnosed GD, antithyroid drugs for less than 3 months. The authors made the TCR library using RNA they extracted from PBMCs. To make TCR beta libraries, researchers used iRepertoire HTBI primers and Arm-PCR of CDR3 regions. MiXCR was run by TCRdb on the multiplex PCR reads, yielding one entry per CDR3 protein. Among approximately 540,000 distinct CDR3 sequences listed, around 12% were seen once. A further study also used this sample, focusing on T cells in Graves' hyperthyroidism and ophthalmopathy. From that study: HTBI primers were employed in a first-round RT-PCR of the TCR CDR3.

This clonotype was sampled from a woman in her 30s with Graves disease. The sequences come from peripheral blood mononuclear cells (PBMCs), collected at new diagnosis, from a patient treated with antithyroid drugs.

The CDR3 sequence is CASSSGSAGDGTQYF. DNA for the CDR3: TGCGCCAGCAGCTCGGGTTCGGCGGGAGACGGGACCCAGTACTTC. The chain links TRBV5-1 to TRBJ2-5, with 7 bases that match TRBD2. J was trimmed by 7 bases and V by 3 bases; bases with no gene match: 12. Per the germline V gene, CDR1 is SGHRS and CDR2 is YFSETQ. This CDR3 contains 15 residues.